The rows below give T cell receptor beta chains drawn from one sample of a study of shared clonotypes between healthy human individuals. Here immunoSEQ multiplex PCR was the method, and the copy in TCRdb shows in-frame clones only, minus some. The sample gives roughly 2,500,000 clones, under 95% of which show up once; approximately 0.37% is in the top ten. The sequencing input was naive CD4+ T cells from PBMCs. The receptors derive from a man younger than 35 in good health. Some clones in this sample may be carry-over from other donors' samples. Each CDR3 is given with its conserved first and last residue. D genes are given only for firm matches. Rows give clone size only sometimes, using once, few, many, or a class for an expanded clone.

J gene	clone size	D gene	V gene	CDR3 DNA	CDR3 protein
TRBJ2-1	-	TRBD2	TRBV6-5	TGTGCCAGCAGCCTAGCGGCCTCCTACAATGAGCAGTTCTTC	CASSLAASYNEQFF
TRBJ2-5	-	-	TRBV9	TGTGCCAGCAGCGTAGGCAGCGCTCCAGAGACCCAGTACTTC	CASSVGSAPETQYF
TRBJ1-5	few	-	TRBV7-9	TGTGCCAGCAGTCAAGGACACGAGGATCAGCCCCAGCATTTT	CASSQGHEDQPQHF
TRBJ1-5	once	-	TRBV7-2	TGTGCCAGCAGCTTAGCGCAGGACGGGTGGCAGCCCCAGCATTTT	CASSLAQDGWQPQHF
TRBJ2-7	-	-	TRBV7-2	TGTGCCAGCAGCTTAACGTCCTACGAGCAGTACTTC	CASSLTSYEQYF
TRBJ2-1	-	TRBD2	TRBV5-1	TGCGCCAGCCGCGGGCTAGCGGGAGGAAAGAATGAGCAGTTCTTC	CASRGLAGGKNEQFF
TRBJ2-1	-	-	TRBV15	TGTGCCACCAGCAGAGAGACTTTCAATGAGCAGTTCTTC	CATSRETFNEQFF
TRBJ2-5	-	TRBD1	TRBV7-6	TGTGCCAGCAGCCGAAACACAGGGGGCGACGGGACCCAGTACTTC	CASSRNTGGDGTQYF
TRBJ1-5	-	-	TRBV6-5	TGTGCCAGCAGTGTCACAGCCTATCAGCCCCAGCATTTT	CASSVTAYQPQHF
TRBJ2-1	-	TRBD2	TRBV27	TGTGCCAGCAGTTTTAAATTGCGGGGGTTCTCCTACAATGAGCAGTTCTTC	CASSFKLRGFSYNEQFF
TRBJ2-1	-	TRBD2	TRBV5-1	TGCGCCAGCAGCCAGACTCTAGCGGGAGTCTCCTACAATGAGCAGTTCTTC	CASSQTLAGVSYNEQFF
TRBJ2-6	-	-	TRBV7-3	TGTGCCAGCAGCTTAGTAGAGGGGCTCGCTGGGGCCAACGTCCTGACTTTC	CASSLVEGLAGANVLTF
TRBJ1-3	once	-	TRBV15	TGTGCCACCAGCAGAGATCGGCACGCAGGAAACACCATATATTTT	CATSRDRHAGNTIYF
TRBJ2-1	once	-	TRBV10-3	TGTGCCTACTCCCCGGGACAAGACAATGAGCAGTTCTTC	CAYSPGQDNEQFF
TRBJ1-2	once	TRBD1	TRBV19	TGTGCCAGTAGTATACAGAGGGAGGGGACAGCTGTTGGCTACACCTTC	CASSIQREGTAVGYTF
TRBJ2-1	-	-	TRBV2	TGTGCCAGCAGGCAGGGCGATCCGGCTGGTGAGCAGTTCTTC	CASRQGDPAGEQFF